Listed below are T cell receptor beta chains from one sample, sequenced in a study of response to subunit inactivated influenza vaccine. Using its own MiXCR run on the RT-PCR reads, TCRdb lists one record per CDR3 protein. The profile shows fewer than 250,000 distinct CDR3 sequences, roughly 14% of them singletons. Sequencing was performed on CD8+ T cells sorted from PBMCs, taken about 5 days after vaccination. The source is a man in his forties or fifties who received an inactivated influenza vaccine. The CDR3 runs from the conserved cysteine through the conserved F or W. The D gene is left open where the match is weak. The size of a clone is reported for some rows only, either as once, few or many, or as a class for expanded clones.

.	TRBJ2-5	.	TRBV4-1	TGCGCCAGCAGCCAAGATCGGGAGCGGGAGACCCAGTACTTC	CASSQDRERETQYF
many	TRBJ2-1	TRBD2	TRBV7-2	TGCGCCAGCAGCTTAGCGGGGGGCTACAATGAGCAGTTCTTC	CASSLAGGYNEQFF
few	TRBJ1-2	.	TRBV27	TGTGCCAGCAGTTTCGGAATGCAGGGGTTGGGAGGCTACACCTTC	CASSFGMQGLGGYTF
.	TRBJ1-3	.	TRBV25-1	TGTGCCAGCAGTGAATTAGACAGGACCATCAACTCTGGAAACACCATATATTTT	CASSELDRTINSGNTIYF
few	TRBJ2-6	.	TRBV4-2	TGTGCCAGCAGCCAATCGGGGAGCTTTTCTGGGGCCAACGTCCTGACTTTC	CASSQSGSFSGANVLTF
once	TRBJ2-7	TRBD2	TRBV4-1	TGCGCCAGCAGCCCGGAGACTAGCGTTACCTACGAGCAGTACTTC	CASSPETSVTYEQYF
.	TRBJ1-2	.	TRBV7-9	TGTGCCAGCAGTGAATCTTTGAGAGGGTGGTATGGCTACACCTTC	CASSESLRGWYGYTF
many	TRBJ2-7	.	TRBV11-3	TGTGCCAGCAGCTTAGAAGGCCATACTGAGCAGTACTTC	CASSLEGHTEQYF
.	TRBJ2-1	.	TRBV24-1	TGTGCCAACAGTGAATACAATGAGCAGTTCTTC	CANSEYNEQFF
few	TRBJ2-4	.	TRBV6-2/TRBV6-3	TGTGCCAGCAGTGGGCTCCTCGGGATTGGAACCAAAAACATTCAGTACTTC	CASSGLLGIGTKNIQYF
.	TRBJ2-5	TRBD2	TRBV14	TGTGCCAGCAGCCACCGAGTGGAGCGGGGGGGAGAGACCCAGTACTTC	CASSHRVERGGETQYF
many	TRBJ2-7	TRBD2	TRBV12-3/TRBV12-4	TGTGCCAGCACCCTGAGGCTAGCGGGGACCTACGAGCAGTACTTC	CASTLRLAGTYEQYF
few	TRBJ1-2	.	TRBV4-3	TGCGCCAGCAGCACACAAGGAACCGGGTATGGCTACACCTTC	CASSTQGTGYGYTF
.	TRBJ2-5	.	TRBV3-1	TGTGCCAGCAGCGTCTCAGGGGAGACCCAGTACTTC	CASSVSGETQYF
.	TRBJ2-2	.	TRBV6-1	TGTGCCAGCAGGGAAACAGACAGGGGACTAAACACCGGGGAGCTGTTTTTT	CASRETDRGLNTGELFF
few	TRBJ2-1	.	TRBV10-2	TGCGCCAGCAGTGAGATCGACTTCAATGAGCAGTTCTTC	CASSEIDFNEQFF
few	TRBJ2-5	.	TRBV29-1	TGCAGCGTTGATCTGGAGACCCAGTACTTC	CSVDLETQYF
few	TRBJ2-5	TRBD2	TRBV20-1	TGCAGTGCTAGAGCCCTGGGGACTATGGTGGGGACCCAGTACTTC	CSARALGTMVGTQYF
.	TRBJ2-5	.	TRBV12-1	TGTGCCAGCAGCACGTGGACAGGGAGGGAGACCCAGTACTTC	CASSTWTGRETQYF
.	TRBJ2-1	TRBD2	TRBV6-5	TGTGCCAGCAGTTACTTAGGACTAGCGGGGGGAAATGAGCAGTTCTTC	CASSYLGLAGGNEQFF
.	TRBJ2-3	.	TRBV27	TGTGCCAGCAGTTTATGGGTGGCCGGGACAAATACAGATACGCAGTATTTT	CASSLWVAGTNTDTQYF
few	TRBJ2-1	TRBD2	TRBV28	TGTGCCAGCAGTTTTTTGGGACTAGCGGGAGAGTTTTACAATGAGCAGTTCTTC	CASSFLGLAGEFYNEQFF
.	TRBJ1-1	.	TRBV12-3/TRBV12-4	TGTGCCAGCAGTCTATATCGGACGCTTGAAGCTTTCTTT	CASSLYRTLEAFF
.	TRBJ2-7	.	TRBV7-2	TGTGCCAGCAGCTTTTTCCCAGGTGGCCAGGCGGTCAACGAGCAGTACTTC	CASSFFPGGQAVNEQYF
.	TRBJ2-3	.	TRBV10-3	TGTGCCATCAGTAATTTAGCAGAGCTCACAGATACGCAGTATTTT	CAISNLAELTDTQYF
.	TRBJ2-7	TRBD2	TRBV28	TGTGCCAGCAGTACCTACGGGCGGGAGAGGTCATCCTACGAGCAGTACTTC	CASSTYGRERSSYEQYF
.	TRBJ2-5	.	TRBV7-9	TGTGCCAGCAGCTTAGGGGAGCGAGAGACCCAGTACTTC	CASSLGERETQYF
.	TRBJ2-2	.	TRBV7-9	TGTGCCAGCAGCCCCGACGCGGTCACCGGGGAGCTGTTTTTT	CASSPDAVTGELFF
.	TRBJ2-7	.	TRBV20-1	TGCAGTGCTAGAGATGAGGTTAGCAGACCTTACGAGCAGTACTTC	CSARDEVSRPYEQYF
.	TRBJ2-3	.	TRBV4-1	TGCGCCAGCAGCCACAGGACAGCCACAGATACGCAGTATTTT	CASSHRTATDTQYF
.	TRBJ2-5	.	TRBV6-5	TGTGCCAGCAGTTACTCTACGGTTCGGGGGGAGACCCAGTACTTC	CASSYSTVRGETQYF
few	TRBJ1-2	.	TRBV14	TGTGCCAGCAGCCAAGGAATACGGAAGGATGGCTACACCTTC	CASSQGIRKDGYTF
.	TRBJ2-5	TRBD2	TRBV6-5	TGTGCCAGCAGTTACTCTTCTAGCGGGGGGATACCCCAAGAGACCCAGTACTTC	CASSYSSSGGIPQETQYF
.	TRBJ2-1	TRBD2	TRBV4-3	TGCGCCAGCAGCCAAGATGTTGCCACTAGCGGGAGGTCCTACAATGAGCAGTTCTTC	CASSQDVATSGRSYNEQFF
.	TRBJ2-5	TRBD1	TRBV4-3	TGCGCCAGCAGCCATCCCCAGGGGGCTGAGACCCAGTACTTC	CASSHPQGAETQYF
.	TRBJ2-1	.	TRBV28	TGTGCCAGCAGCCCTCCCGACGGCTACAATGAGCAGTTCTTC	CASSPPDGYNEQFF
few	TRBJ2-7	.	TRBV12-3/TRBV12-4	TGTGCCAGCAGTCAAGGGGGTATCCGCGAGCAGTACTTC	CASSQGGIREQYF
.	TRBJ2-1	.	TRBV20-1	TGCAGTGCTGCCGGGCAAGGGGACTTACTCTCCTACAATGAGCAGTTCTTC	CSAAGQGDLLSYNEQFF
.	TRBJ2-7	TRBD2	TRBV19	TGTGCCAGTAGTCCCCCGGGACTAGCGGGTTTTTACGAGCAGTACTTC	CASSPPGLAGFYEQYF
.	TRBJ2-5	TRBD1	TRBV6-2/TRBV6-3	TGTGCCAGCAGTTACACGACAGGGGCAGAGACCCAGTACTTC	CASSYTTGAETQYF
.	TRBJ2-7	TRBD1	TRBV7-6	TGTGCCAGCAGCTGGACAGGGGGCGAGCAGTACTTC	CASSWTGGEQYF
.	TRBJ1-1	.	TRBV7-8	TGTGCCAGCAGCTTAGGTGCGAGGGGCACTGAAGCTTTCTTT	CASSLGARGTEAFF
.	TRBJ2-7	TRBD2	TRBV7-8	TGTGCCAGCAGCTCAGCGGGAGGGAACTCCTACGAGCAGTACTTC	CASSSAGGNSYEQYF
.	TRBJ2-2	.	TRBV6-5	TGTGCCAGCAGTTACGTACCCGGGGAGCTGTTTTTT	CASSYVPGELFF
.	TRBJ2-7	TRBD1	TRBV9	TGTGCCAGCAGCTACAACCGGGACAGACCTATCTACGAGCAGTACTTC	CASSYNRDRPIYEQYF
few	TRBJ2-1	.	TRBV28	TGTGCCAGCAGTTTGGCATGGTCGGTGATGGGGCAGTTCTTC	CASSLAWSVMGQFF
few	TRBJ1-4	TRBD1	TRBV10-3	TGTGCCATCAGTGAGACAGGGGCAACTAATGAAAAACTGTTTTTT	CAISETGATNEKLFF
many	TRBJ2-7	.	TRBV11-2	TGTGCCAGCAGCTTAGGGTACGATAGCTCCTACGAGCAGTACTTC	CASSLGYDSSYEQYF
.	TRBJ2-3	.	TRBV12-3/TRBV12-4	TGTGCCAGCAGTTTGGCCAGAGTCGGAGATACGCAGTATTTT	CASSLARVGDTQYF
.	TRBJ2-2	TRBD1	TRBV12-3/TRBV12-4	TGTGCCAGCAGTACCCCAGGGGGCGCGAACACCGGGGAGCTGTTTTTT	CASSTPGGANTGELFF
few	TRBJ2-3	.	TRBV15	TGTGCCACCAGCAGACGGAGACAAGGAGATACGCAGTATTTT	CATSRRRQGDTQYF
.	TRBJ2-7	.	TRBV30	TGTGCCTGGAGTCAGGGGCCTACCTACGAGCAGTACTTC	CAWSQGPTYEQYF
.	TRBJ2-5	TRBD2	TRBV28	TGTGCCAGCAGTTTAAGACTAGCGGGGGGATTTCAAGAGACCCAGTACTTC	CASSLRLAGGFQETQYF
few	TRBJ2-5	TRBD2	TRBV27	TGTGCCAGCAGTTCATGGACTAGCGGCCCCGCTGGGCTGGAGACCCAGTACTTC	CASSSWTSGPAGLETQYF